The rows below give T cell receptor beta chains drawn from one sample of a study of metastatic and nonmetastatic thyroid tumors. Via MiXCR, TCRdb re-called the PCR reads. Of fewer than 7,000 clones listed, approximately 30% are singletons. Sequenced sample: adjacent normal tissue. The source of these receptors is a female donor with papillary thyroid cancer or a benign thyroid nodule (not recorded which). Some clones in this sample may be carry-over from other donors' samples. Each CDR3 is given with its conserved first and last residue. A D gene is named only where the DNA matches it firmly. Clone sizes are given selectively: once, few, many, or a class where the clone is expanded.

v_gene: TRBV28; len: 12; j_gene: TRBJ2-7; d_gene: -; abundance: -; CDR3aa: CASSLGTYEQYF; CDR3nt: TGTGCCAGCAGTTTAGGTACCTACGAGCAGTACTTC
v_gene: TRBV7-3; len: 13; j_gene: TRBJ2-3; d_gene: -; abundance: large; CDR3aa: CASSLTSADTQYF; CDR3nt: TGTGCCAGCAGCTTAACTAGCGCAGATACGCAGTATTTT
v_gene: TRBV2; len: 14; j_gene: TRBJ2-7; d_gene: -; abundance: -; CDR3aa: CASSRLPQDYEQYF; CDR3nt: TGTGCCAGCAGCAGACTACCACAGGACTACGAGCAGTACTTC
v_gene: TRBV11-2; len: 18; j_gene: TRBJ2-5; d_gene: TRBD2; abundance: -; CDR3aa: CASSSRTGMVAGGETQYF; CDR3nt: TGTGCCAGCAGCTCCCGGACAGGGATGGTAGCGGGAGGGGAGACCCAGTACTTC
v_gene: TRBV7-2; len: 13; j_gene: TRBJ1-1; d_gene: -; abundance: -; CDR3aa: CASSSYLNTEAFF; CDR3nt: TGTGCCAGCAGCTCCTATTTGAACACTGAAGCTTTCTTT
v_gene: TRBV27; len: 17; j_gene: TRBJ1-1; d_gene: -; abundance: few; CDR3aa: CASSFTRSPGARYEAFF; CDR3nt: TGTGCCAGCAGTTTTACCCGTTCGCCGGGGGCGCGGTACGAAGCTTTCTTT
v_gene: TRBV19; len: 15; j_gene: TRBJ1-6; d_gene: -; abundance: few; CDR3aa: CASSGVSSYNSPLHF; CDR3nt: TGTGCCAGTAGCGGGGTGAGCTCCTATAATTCACCCCTCCACTTT
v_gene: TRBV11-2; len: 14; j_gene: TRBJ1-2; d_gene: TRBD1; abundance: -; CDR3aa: CASSKEGGFYGYTF; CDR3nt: TGTGCCAGCAGCAAAGAAGGGGGCTTCTATGGCTACACCTTC
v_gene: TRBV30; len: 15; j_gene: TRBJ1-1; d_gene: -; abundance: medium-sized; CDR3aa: CAWSLPGSRNTEAFF; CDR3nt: TGTGCCTGGAGTCTCCCAGGATCCCGGAACACTGAAGCTTTCTTT
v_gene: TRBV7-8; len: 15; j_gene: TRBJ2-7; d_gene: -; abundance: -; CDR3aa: CASSLYWTPGYEQYF; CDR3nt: TGTGCCAGCAGCTTATATTGGACTCCAGGCTACGAGCAGTACTTC
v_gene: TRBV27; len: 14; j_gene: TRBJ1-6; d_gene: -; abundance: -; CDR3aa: CASSPLVGNSPLHF; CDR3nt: TGTGCCAGCTCCCCTCTTGTAGGGAATTCACCCCTCCACTTT
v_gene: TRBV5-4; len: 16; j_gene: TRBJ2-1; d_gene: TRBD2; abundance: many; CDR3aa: CASSRTSGNSYNEQFF; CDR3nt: TGTGCCAGCAGCAGGACTAGCGGGAACTCCTACAATGAGCAGTTCTTC
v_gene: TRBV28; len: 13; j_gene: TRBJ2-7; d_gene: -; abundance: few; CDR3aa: CASSLGGHYEQYF; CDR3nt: TGTGCCAGCAGTTTGGGGGGACACTACGAGCAGTACTTC
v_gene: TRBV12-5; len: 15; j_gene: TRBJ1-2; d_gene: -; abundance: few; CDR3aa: CASGLLPSRNYGYTF; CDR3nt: TGTGCTAGTGGTTTGCTCCCCTCGAGGAACTATGGCTACACCTTC
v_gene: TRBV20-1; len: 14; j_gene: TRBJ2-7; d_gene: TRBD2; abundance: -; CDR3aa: CSAAGTSGRNEQYF; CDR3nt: TGCAGTGCTGCTGGGACTAGCGGGAGAAACGAGCAGTACTTC
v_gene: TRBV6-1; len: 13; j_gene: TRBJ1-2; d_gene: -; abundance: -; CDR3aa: CASQRTSREGYTF; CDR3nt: TGTGCCAGCCAACGTACCAGCAGGGAGGGCTACACCTTC
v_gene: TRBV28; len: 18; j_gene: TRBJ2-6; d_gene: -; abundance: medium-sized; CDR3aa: CASSLEWSGPTRANVLTF; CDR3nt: TGTGCCAGCAGTTTAGAATGGAGCGGGCCAACTCGGGCCAACGTCCTGACTTTC
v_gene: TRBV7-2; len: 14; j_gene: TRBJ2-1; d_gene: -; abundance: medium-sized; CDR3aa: CASSVVRGDNEQFF; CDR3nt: TGTGCCAGCAGCGTGGTAAGGGGAGACAATGAGCAGTTCTTC
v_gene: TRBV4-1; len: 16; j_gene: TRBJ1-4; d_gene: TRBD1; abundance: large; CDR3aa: CASSQTGGFTNEKLFF; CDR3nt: TGCGCCAGCAGCCAGACAGGGGGGTTTACTAATGAAAAACTGTTTTTT
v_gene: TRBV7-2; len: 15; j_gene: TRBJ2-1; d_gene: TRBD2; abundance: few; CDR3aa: CASSSGLAGGNEQFF; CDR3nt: TGTGCCAGCAGCTCGGGACTAGCGGGAGGTAATGAGCAGTTCTTC
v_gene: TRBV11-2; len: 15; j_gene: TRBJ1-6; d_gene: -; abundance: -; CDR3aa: CASSLEPGNNSPLHF; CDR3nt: TGTGCCAGCAGCTTAGAGCCCGGGAATAATTCACCCCTCCACTTT
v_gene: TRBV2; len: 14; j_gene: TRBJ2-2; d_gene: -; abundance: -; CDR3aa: CASRGARAGGELFF; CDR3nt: TGTGCCAGCAGGGGGGCGAGGGCCGGCGGGGAGCTGTTTTTT
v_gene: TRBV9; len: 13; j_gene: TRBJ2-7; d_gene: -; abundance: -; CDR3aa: CASSVAPTYEQYF; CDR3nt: TGTGCCAGCAGCGTAGCTCCAACCTACGAGCAGTACTTC
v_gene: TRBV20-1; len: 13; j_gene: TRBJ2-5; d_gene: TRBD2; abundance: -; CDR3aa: CSARPSGRETQYF; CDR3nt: TGCAGTGCTAGGCCTAGCGGGAGAGAGACCCAGTACTTC
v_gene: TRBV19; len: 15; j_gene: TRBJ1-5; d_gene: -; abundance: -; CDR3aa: CASTVELFSNQPQHF; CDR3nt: TGTGCCAGTACGGTCGAACTATTTAGCAATCAGCCCCAGCATTTT
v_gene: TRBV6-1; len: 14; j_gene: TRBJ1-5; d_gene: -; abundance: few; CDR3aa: CASWSGYSNQPQHF; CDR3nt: TGTGCCAGCTGGTCCGGTTATAGCAATCAGCCCCAGCATTTT
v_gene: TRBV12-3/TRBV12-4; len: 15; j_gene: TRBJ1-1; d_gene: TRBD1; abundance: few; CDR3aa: CASSSGQGAHTEAFF; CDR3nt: TGTGCCAGCAGTTCAGGACAGGGGGCTCACACTGAAGCTTTCTTT
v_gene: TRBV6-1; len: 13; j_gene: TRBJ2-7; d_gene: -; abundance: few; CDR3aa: CASRAGQTYEQYF; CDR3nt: TGTGCCAGCAGGGCGGGACAGACCTACGAGCAGTACTTC
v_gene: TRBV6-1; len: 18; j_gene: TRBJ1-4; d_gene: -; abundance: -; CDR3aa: CASSEAIRGSVTNEKLFF; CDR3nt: TGTGCCAGCAGTGAAGCAATTCGAGGCTCGGTGACGAATGAAAAACTGTTTTTT
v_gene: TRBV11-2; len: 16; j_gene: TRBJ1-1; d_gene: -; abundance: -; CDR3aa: CASSFLQRRRGTEAFF; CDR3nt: TGTGCCAGCAGCTTCCTACAGCGACGAAGGGGCACTGAAGCTTTCTTT
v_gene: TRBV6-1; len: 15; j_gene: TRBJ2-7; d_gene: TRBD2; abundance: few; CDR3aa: CASSEAAGAAYEQYF; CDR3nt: TGTGCCAGCAGTGAGGCGGCGGGAGCGGCCTACGAGCAGTACTTC
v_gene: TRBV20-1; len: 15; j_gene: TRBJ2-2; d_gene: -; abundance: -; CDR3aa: CSARVPSGNTGELFF; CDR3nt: TGCAGTGCTAGAGTACCCAGCGGGAACACCGGGGAGCTGTTTTTT
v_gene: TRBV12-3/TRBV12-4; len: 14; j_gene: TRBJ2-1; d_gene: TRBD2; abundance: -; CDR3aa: CASNFRGGGHEQFF; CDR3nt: TGTGCCAGCAACTTCCGGGGCGGGGGGCATGAGCAGTTCTTC
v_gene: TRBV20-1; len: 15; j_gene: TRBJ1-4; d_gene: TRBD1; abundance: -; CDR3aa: CSAREAGTGSEKLFF; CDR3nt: TGCAGTGCTAGGGAAGCCGGGACAGGGAGCGAAAAACTGTTTTTT
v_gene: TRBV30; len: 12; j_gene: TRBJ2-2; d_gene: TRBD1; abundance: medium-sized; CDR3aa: CACGQGAGELFF; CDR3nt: TGTGCCTGCGGACAGGGGGCCGGGGAGCTGTTTTTT
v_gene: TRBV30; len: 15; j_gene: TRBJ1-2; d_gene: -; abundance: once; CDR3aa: CAWKPGGLGNYGYTF; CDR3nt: TGTGCCTGGAAACCGGGGGGGTTGGGAAACTATGGCTACACCTTC
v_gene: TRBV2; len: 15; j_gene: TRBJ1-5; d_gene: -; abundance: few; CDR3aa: CASSVGGNSNQPQHF; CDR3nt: TGTGCCAGCAGTGTAGGGGGAAATAGCAATCAGCCCCAGCATTTT
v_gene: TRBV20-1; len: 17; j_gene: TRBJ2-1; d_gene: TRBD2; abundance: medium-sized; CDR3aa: CSARGAGGTSGRDEQFF; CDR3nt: TGCAGTGCTAGGGGGGCCGGAGGGACTAGCGGGCGGGATGAGCAGTTCTTC
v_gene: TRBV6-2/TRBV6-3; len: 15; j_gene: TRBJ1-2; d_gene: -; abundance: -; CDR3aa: CASSFQGPVFSGYTF; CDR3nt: TGTGCCAGCAGTTTTCAAGGACCGGTTTTTTCTGGCTACACCTTC
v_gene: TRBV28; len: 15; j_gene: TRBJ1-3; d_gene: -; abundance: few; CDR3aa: CASSDPGAYGNTIYF; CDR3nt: TGTGCCAGCAGCGACCCCGGGGCTTACGGAAACACCATATATTTT
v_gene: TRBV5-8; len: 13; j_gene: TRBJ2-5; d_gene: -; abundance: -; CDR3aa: CASSLTNGETQYF; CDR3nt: TGTGCCAGCAGCTTAACCAATGGAGAGACCCAGTACTTC
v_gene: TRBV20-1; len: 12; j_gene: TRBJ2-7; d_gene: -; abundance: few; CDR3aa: CSARGAFLEQYF; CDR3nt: TGCAGTGCCCGAGGAGCTTTTCTCGAGCAGTACTTC
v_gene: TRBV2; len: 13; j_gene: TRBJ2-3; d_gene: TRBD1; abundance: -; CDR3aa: CASSIQGTDTQYF; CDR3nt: TGTGCCAGCAGTATACAGGGGACAGATACGCAGTATTTT
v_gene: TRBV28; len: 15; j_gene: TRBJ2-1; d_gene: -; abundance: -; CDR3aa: CASSFPGYSYNEQFF; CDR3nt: TGTGCCAGCAGTTTTCCGGGCTACTCCTACAATGAGCAGTTCTTC
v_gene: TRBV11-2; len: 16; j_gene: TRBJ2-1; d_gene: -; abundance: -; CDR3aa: CASSLQSQVGNNEQFF; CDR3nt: TGTGCCAGCAGCCTCCAGTCTCAAGTGGGGAACAATGAGCAGTTCTTC
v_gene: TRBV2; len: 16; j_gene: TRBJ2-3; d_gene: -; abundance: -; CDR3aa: CASSEWGRTDTDTQYF; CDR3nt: TGTGCCAGCAGTGAGTGGGGACGGACGGACACAGATACGCAGTATTTT
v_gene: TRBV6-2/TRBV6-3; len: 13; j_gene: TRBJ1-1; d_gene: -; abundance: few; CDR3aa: CASSYRGFSEAFF; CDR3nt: TGTGCCAGCAGTTACCGAGGGTTTTCTGAAGCTTTCTTT
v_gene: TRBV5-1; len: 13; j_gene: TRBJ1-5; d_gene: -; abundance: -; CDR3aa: CASRRPRNQPQHF; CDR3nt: TGCGCCAGCAGAAGACCGCGCAATCAGCCCCAGCATTTT
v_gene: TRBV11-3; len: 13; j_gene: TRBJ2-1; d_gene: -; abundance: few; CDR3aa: CASSYTRAGRTFF; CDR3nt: TGTGCCAGCAGCTATACAAGGGCAGGTAGGACGTTCTTC